One and the same sample provided the 24 T cell receptor beta chains below, sequenced in a study of blood T cell repertoires in COVID-19. Sequenced by immunoSEQ multiplex PCR; TCRdb stores in-frame clones only, minus some. The sample yields a few hundred thousand clones, nearly 90% seen once. Sequencing was carried out using peripheral blood. The source is a woman in her thirties with COVID-19, enrolled during active disease.

The chain is built from TRBV2 and TRBJ2-7; no reliable D call. The germline gives CDR1 SNHLY, CDR2 FYNNEI. This CDR3 has 12 residues. V lost 6 bases and J lost 4, with 10 bases in between. The DNA of the CDR3 is TGTGCCAGCAGATATGACATTTACGAGCAGTACTTC. Its protein product is CASRYDIYEQYF.

This clone was observed a single time. The V and J genes are TRBV7-9 and TRBJ2-4, with TRBD2 matching 8 bases. CDR3 length: 14 amino acids. Germline lookup yields CDR1 SEHNR and CDR2 FQNEAQ (reference sequence). The junction had 6 bases not matched to a gene; V was cut back by 5 bases and J by 6 bases. CDR3: CASSRGGLTNIQYF. CDR3 bases: TGTGCCAGCAGCCGGGGGGGCCTTACAAACATTCAGTACTTC.

The chain joins TRBV5-1 to TRBJ2-6, with a possible D match to TRBD2 (5 bases). Germline CDR1 SGHRS, CDR2 YFSETQ. The CDR3 contains 16 residues. Trimming left V 2 bases short and J 3 bases short, with 12 bases between. The CDR3 nucleotides are TGCGCCAGCAGCTTAGGAGGAACAGTTGGGGCCAACGTCCTGACTTTC. Translated: CASSLGGTVGANVLTF.

V is TRBV10-3 and J is TRBJ1-2; D may be TRBD1 (5 bases). The CDR3 extends over 11 amino acids. V lost 10 bases and J 4 bases, leaving 10 bases between the germline ends. Germline CDR1 is ENHRY and CDR2 is SYGVKD. The CDR3 region is CATLGGYGYTF. The CDR3, as DNA: TGTGCCACACTGGGGGGCTATGGCTACACCTTC.

J is TRBJ1-2 and V is TRBV19, with D maybe TRBD1 (5 bases). The CDR3 is made up of 12 amino acids. Germline V gene data show CDR1 as LNHDA and CDR2 as SQIVND (reference sequence). The germline V and J ends were trimmed by 7 bases and 4 bases, with 10 bases remaining between them. The CDR3 reads CASMGLLYGYTF. The CDR3 DNA is TGTGCCAGTATGGGGCTACTCTATGGCTACACCTTC.

The chain joins TRBV3-1 (or the pseudogene TRBV3-2) to TRBJ2-7; 9 nucleotides agree with TRBD1. Germline lookup yields CDR1 LGHDT and CDR2 YNNKEL (reference sequence). The CDR3 length is 20 residues. The V segment lost 0 bases and the J segment 4 bases; nucleotides outside the gene matches: 19. The CDR3 sequence is CASSQDAMKGTGNVEYEQYF. In DNA, the CDR3 is TGTGCCAGCAGCCAAGATGCCATGAAAGGGACAGGGAACGTCGAGTACGAGCAGTACTTC.

The chain recombines TRBV4-1 with TRBJ2-4, with unresolved D. V lost 1 base and J 10 bases, leaving 5 bases between the germline ends. Germline CDR1 and CDR2: MGHRA and YSYEKL. There are 11 residues in the CDR3. The CDR3 DNA follows: TGCGCCAGCAGCCAAGCAACAATTCAGTACTTC. This encodes CASSQATIQYF.

V and J are TRBV27 and TRBJ2-7; 10 nucleotides align to TRBD1. Germline trimming cut 5 bases from V and 5 bases from J; bases unmatched to any gene: 9. From germline, CDR1 is MNHEY and CDR2 SMNVEV (reference sequence). The CDR3 is 15 amino acids. The CDR3 sequence: CASSLRDRGAHEQYF. The CDR3 DNA reads as TGTGCCAGCAGTCTCCGGGACAGGGGTGCCCACGAGCAGTACTTC.

This chain joins TRBV6-6 and TRBJ2-5, with D possibly TRBD2 on 5 matching bases. The CDR3 contains 14 residues. The germline gives CDR1 MNHNY, CDR2 SVGAGI (reference sequence). Deletions cut 4 bases from V and 5 bases from J, with 14 bases between. CDR3 nucleotide sequence: TGTGCCAGCAGTTGGTATAGCGCTCAGGAGACCCAGTACTTC. As protein: CASSWYSAQETQYF.

The rearrangement joins TRBV10-1 to TRBJ2-2; D is possibly TRBD1 (6 bases). Between the trimmed V and J ends, which lost 3 bases and 3 bases, there was a span of 20 bases. The germline V gene encodes CDR1 WNHNN and CDR2 SYGVQD (reference sequence). There are 18 residues in the CDR3. CDR3 sequence reads: CASSEIADSEADTGELFF. In nucleotides, the CDR3 is TGCGCCAGCAGTGAAATCGCGGACAGTGAAGCCGACACCGGGGAGCTGTTTTTT.

The chain joins TRBV5-5 to TRBJ1-2; weak D call: TRBD1 (5 bases). Germline V gives CDR1 SGHKS, CDR2 YYEKEE (reference sequence). V was pared by 2 bases and J by 0 bases, with 23 bases between. The CDR3 covers 19 residues. The CDR3 DNA follows: TGTGCCAGCAGCTTTTTTTTGGCGGGACGAGTTGGATCTAACTATGGCTACACCTTC. This encodes CASSFFLAGRVGSNYGYTF.

Worth noting for this clone: Other DNA variants within this sample encode the same CDR3. The J gene is TRBJ2-7, the V gene TRBV6-5; a possible D gene is TRBD1 (6 bases). Germline-derived CDR1 and CDR2 are MNHEY and SVGAGI. The CDR3 totals 12 residues. Trimming took 6 bases from V and 1 from J, leaving 7 bases between them. The CDR3 DNA sequence: TGTGCCAGCAGCCAGGGGTCCTACGAGCAGTACTTC. Protein product: CASSQGSYEQYF.

This clone turned up a few times. This chain connects TRBV3-1 (or the pseudogene TRBV3-2) to TRBJ2-3; weak D call: TRBD2 (6 bases). This CDR3 is 15 amino acids long. In germline, CDR1 is LGHDT, CDR2 YNNKEL (reference sequence). V shed 4 bases and J shed 6 bases, with 17 bases lying between them. CDR3 in amino acids: CASSPRRGRADTQYF. CDR3 nucleotide sequence: TGTGCCAGCAGCCCCCGGAGGGGCCGGGCGGATACGCAGTATTTT.

CDR3 sequence: CASSLGASVGYTF. The CDR3 DNA reads TGTGCCAGCAGCTTAGGGGCCTCAGTTGGCTACACCTTC. This chain links TRBV13 with TRBJ1-2; D call uncertain. Germline V gene lookup returns CDR1 PRHDT and CDR2 FYEKMQ (reference sequence). The ends were cut back, 0 bases at V and 7 bases at J, with 9 bases in the middle. CDR3 length: 13 residues.

The V call is TRBV27, the J call TRBJ1-2; no reliable D call. V was trimmed by 4 bases and J by 4 bases, leaving 10 bases between them. Germline CDR1 is MNHEY and CDR2 is SMNVEV (reference sequence). The CDR3 spans 13 residues. The CDR3 sequence: CASSSWEGYGYTF. Written as DNA, the CDR3 is TGTGCCAGCAGTTCCTGGGAGGGCTATGGCTACACCTTC.

The rearrangement uses TRBV5-1 and TRBJ1-1; D might be TRBD1 (6 bases). Germline CDR1 is SGHRS and CDR2 is YFSETQ. The CDR3 has 14 amino acids. Between the trimmed V and J ends, which lost 0 bases and 6 bases, there was a span of 12 bases. The CDR3 sequence is CASSLAGGRAEAFF. CDR3 in DNA: TGCGCCAGCAGCTTGGCCGGGGGGCGCGCTGAAGCTTTCTTT. Combining the CDR3 with reference TRBV5-1 and TRBJ1-1 gives the whole variable domain KAGVTQTPRYLIKTRGQQVTLSCSPISGHRSVSWYQQTPGQGLQFLFEYFSETQRNKGNFPGRFSGRQFSNSRSEMNVSTLELGDSALYLCASSLAGGRAEAFFGQGTRLTVV.

The chain links TRBV5-1 to TRBJ2-5; D is perhaps TRBD2 (6 bases). This CDR3 contains 16 residues. CDR1 is SGHRS, CDR2 YFSETQ, per germline. Trimming took off 4 bases at V and 4 bases at J, with 20 bases between the two ends. The CDR3 sequence: CASSGWDSFVVETQYF. The CDR3 nucleotides read TGCGCCAGCAGCGGATGGGACTCTTTTGTGGTAGAGACCCAGTACTTC.

The V call is TRBV27, the J call TRBJ1-5; TRBD1 matches at 9 bases. Per germline, CDR1 MNHEY and CDR2 SMNVEV (reference sequence). This CDR3 is built from 18 residues. Trimming took 6 bases from V and 0 from J; bases not matched to a gene: 12. The CDR3 loop reads CASSRDRGGPNSNQPQHF. DNA for the CDR3: TGTGCCAGCAGCCGTGACAGGGGGGGACCGAATAGCAATCAGCCCCAGCATTTT.

The chain is built from TRBV5-1 and TRBJ2-3; maybe TRBD2 (6 bases). The CDR3 sequence is 15 residues long. V lost 2 bases to trimming and J lost 0 bases, with 10 bases between them. Germline assignment: CDR1 SGHRS and CDR2 YFSETQ. The CDR3 nucleotides are TGCGCCAGCAGCTTAGCGCGGGGCAGCACAGATACGCAGTATTTT. It translates to CASSLARGSTDTQYF.

This clone was observed a few times. The V call is TRBV12-3 or TRBV12-4, the J call TRBJ1-5, with TRBD1 matching 9 bases. Trimming at V came to 6 bases and at J to 9 bases, leaving 6 bases not matched to a gene. There are 13 residues in the CDR3. CDR3 nucleotide sequence: TGTGCCAGCAGCCGGGACAGGGTATTGCCCCAGCATTTT. This sequence encodes CASSRDRVLPQHF.

V is TRBV6-5 and J is TRBJ1-2, with D perhaps matching TRBD1 (5 bases). The V gene's germline CDR1 is MNHEY and CDR2 SVGAGI. CDR3 size: 10 residues. Deletions cut 10 bases from V and 7 bases from J, with 10 bases between. The CDR3, as DNA: TGTGCCACAGGGTCCCCTGGCTACACCTTC. This translates into CATGSPGYTF.

The rearrangement joins TRBV5-5 to TRBJ1-1, with D perhaps matching TRBD1 (6 bases). The germline V gene encodes CDR1 SGHKS and CDR2 YYEKEE (reference sequence). CDR3 length equals 14 residues. V was cut by 6 bases and J by 8 bases, with 20 bases left in between. The CDR3, as DNA: TGTGCCAGCAAGTTAACAGGGACGGTGCAGGAAGCTTTCTTT. Translation gives CASKLTGTVQEAFF.

This clone occurred once. The chain recombines TRBV10-2 with TRBJ2-4, with D possibly TRBD1 on 5 matching bases. V was clipped by 1 base and J by 9 bases, with 7 bases between them. Germline CDR1 is WSHSY and CDR2 is SAAADI. CDR3 size: 12 residues. The CDR3 DNA reads TGCGCCAGCAGTGAGTACAGGATCATTCAGTACTTC. It specifies CASSEYRIIQYF.

The CDR3 coding sequence is TGTGCCAGCAGCTCCTGGTCTGACAAAGGAAACACCATATATTTT. As protein: CASSSWSDKGNTIYF. This rearrangement joins TRBV11-1 to TRBJ1-3; D gene unclear. CDR1 and CDR2 (germline): SGHAT, FQDESV (reference sequence). V was trimmed by 4 bases and J by 4 bases, leaving 14 bases between them. The CDR3 contains 15 residues.